A single sample gave rise to the 20 T cell receptor beta chains below, sequenced in a study of cytomegalovirus exposure and HLA in healthy donors. With 60 Vbeta and 13 Jbeta primers, the PCR was carried out. Measured with immunoSEQ multiplex PCR; TCRdb has only the in-frame clones, and not every one. This sample's table reports about 96,000 clones. The sequenced sample was PBMCs. Every receptor here comes from a woman in her twenties or thirties in good health and CMV-seronegative.

The chain is built from TRBV4-1 and TRBJ2-5; D gene uncertain. Per germline, CDR1 MGHRA and CDR2 YSYEKL. Trimming removed 1 base from V and 7 bases from J, with 16 bases in between. This CDR3 is built from 15 residues. As DNA, the CDR3 is TGCGCCAGCAGCCAAGCAGGAAACACCGAGTCGACCCAGTACTTC. It specifies CASSQAGNTESTQYF.

The genes are TRBV5-1 and TRBJ2-1; TRBD2 is a possible D gene (6 bases). V lost 3 bases to trimming and J lost 4 bases, with 14 bases between them. The V gene's germline CDR1 is SGHRS and CDR2 YFSETQ. The CDR3 totals 15 residues. DNA of the CDR3: TGCGCCAGCAGCTCCTGGGCAGGAGGGTACAATGAGCAGTTCTTC. Amino acids: CASSSWAGGYNEQFF.

The J gene is TRBJ1-1, the V gene TRBV9; no clear D. There are 14 residues in the CDR3. V lost 3 bases and J lost 0, with 9 bases in between. CDR1 is SGDLS and CDR2 is YYNGEE in the germline V gene. CDR3 nucleotides: TGTGCCAGCAGCGCCGACAACCTGAACACTGAAGCTTTCTTT. Its protein is CASSADNLNTEAFF.

The gene calls are TRBV6-5 and TRBJ2-1; the match to TRBD2 covers 8 bases. V gave up 9 bases and J gave up 5 bases; unmatched junction bases: 6. The CDR3 length is 13 residues. CDR1 and CDR2 (germline): MNHEY, SVGAGI. CDR3 bases: TGTGCCAGTCGCGGGAGGCTCGACAATGAGCAGTTCTTC. Its translation: CASRGRLDNEQFF.

The chain links TRBV4-1 to TRBJ1-1; D gene ambiguous. Trimming took off 2 bases at V and 1 base at J, with 5 bases between the two ends. Germline V gene sequence: CDR1 MGHRA, CDR2 YSYEKL. This CDR3 is 13 amino acids long. Here the CDR3 reads CASSQFGNTEAFF. The CDR3 DNA reads TGCGCCAGCAGCCAATTCGGGAACACTGAAGCTTTCTTT.

The V and J genes are TRBV29-1 and TRBJ2-7; a possible D gene is TRBD2 (7 bases). The length of the CDR3 is 14 residues. V was trimmed by 6 bases and J by 0 bases, leaving 15 bases between them. Germline V gene lookup returns CDR1 SQVTM and CDR2 ANQGSEA. The chain's CDR3 is CSVSGDMSSYEQYF. The CDR3 DNA sequence: TGCAGCGTCAGCGGGGACATGAGCTCCTACGAGCAGTACTTC.

The rearrangement uses TRBV19 and TRBJ1-5, with D maybe TRBD1 (6 bases). Germline CDR1 LNHDA, CDR2 SQIVND (reference sequence). V was cut by 5 bases and J by 7 bases, with 12 bases left in between. The CDR3 sequence is 13 residues long. This CDR3 reads CASSSGVNQPQHF. Here the CDR3 DNA reads TGTGCCAGTAGTTCAGGGGTCAACCAGCCCCAGCATTTT.

Comments on this clone: Other DNA sequences in this sample translate to the same CDR3. V usage is TRBV6-5 and J usage is TRBJ1-2; unclear D gene. Trimming took 6 bases from V and 3 from J, leaving 5 bases between them. CDR3 length: 11 residues. The V gene's germline CDR1 is MNHEY and CDR2 SVGAGI. CDR3 coding DNA: TGTGCCAGCAGGCGGGACTATGGCTACACCTTC. It translates to CASRRDYGYTF.

The V gene is TRBV19, the J gene TRBJ2-7, with 8 bases lining up with TRBD2. CDR3 length: 17 amino acids. CDR1 LNHDA and CDR2 SQIVND come from the germline V gene (reference sequence). J lost 5 bases, V lost 4 bases, and 16 bases had no gene match. CDR3 DNA: TGTGCCAGTAGTACACCCCGGGAGGGAATGAGATGGCACGAGCAGTACTTC. Amino acid sequence: CASSTPREGMRWHEQYF.

CDR3 loop: CASSLGIIGGKQNRNEQFF. As DNA, the CDR3 is TGTGCCAGCAGCTTAGGTATCATAGGAGGGAAACAAAACCGCAATGAGCAGTTCTTC. V and J are TRBV7-6 and TRBJ2-1, with a weak D call TRBD2 (6 bases). Germline CDR1 and CDR2: SGHVS and FNYEAQ. The CDR3 extends over 19 amino acids. V dropped 1 base and J dropped 6 bases, with 25 bases sitting between them. Based on the CDR3 plus reference TRBV7-6 and TRBJ2-1, the full variable domain is GAGVSQSPRYKVTKRGQDVALRCDPISGHVSLYWYRQALGQGPEFLTYFNYEAQQDKSGLPNDRFSAERPEGSISTLTIQRTEQRDSAMYRCASSLGIIGGKQNRNEQFFGPGTRLTVL.

The chain carries TRBV5-1 and TRBJ1-5; 9 bases align to TRBD1. V trimming: 1 base; J trimming: 7 bases; junction bases outside the gene matches: 3. Germline V gene data show CDR1 as SGHRS and CDR2 as YFSETQ. The CDR3 has 14 amino acids. The CDR3 is CASSLTGGEQPQHF. The CDR3 nucleotides are TGCGCCAGCAGCTTGACAGGGGGCGAACAGCCCCAGCATTTT.

The chain links TRBV7-3 to TRBJ2-1, with 11 bases identical to TRBD2. CDR3 length: 18 residues. V shed 4 bases, J shed 7 bases, and the junction held 15 bases outside the gene matches. In germline, CDR1 is SGHTA, CDR2 FQGTGA. CDR3 bases: TGTGCCAGCAGCTCATCCTTCGTGCTAGCGGGAGGAGTAAATGAGCAGTTCTTC. The encoded protein is CASSSSFVLAGGVNEQFF.

The chain links TRBV29-1 to TRBJ2-5; tentatively, D is TRBD2 (5 bases). The V and J ends lost 7 bases and 4 bases respectively, with 13 bases between them. This CDR3 has 12 amino acids. Germline V gene data show CDR1 as SQVTM and CDR2 as ANQGSEA. The chain's CDR3 is CSGTTSRETQYF. CDR3 DNA: TGCAGCGGTACTACTAGTAGAGAGACCCAGTACTTC.

This chain joins TRBV4-1 and TRBJ2-5; D remains ambiguous. The CDR3 is 15 amino acids. The germline CDR1 and CDR2 sequences are MGHRA and YSYEKL. With 1 base removed from V and 1 base from J, the gap between germline ends came to 10 bases. CDR3 sequence: CASSQGASTQETQYF. DNA for the CDR3: TGCGCCAGCAGCCAAGGGGCATCCACCCAAGAGACCCAGTACTTC.

The chain's CDR3 is CASSIDSLSGYTF. CDR3 bases: TGCGCCAGCAGCATAGACTCCTTGAGTGGCTACACCTTC. This chain joins TRBV5-1 and TRBJ1-2, with D unresolved. CDR3 length: 13 residues. The germline V and J ends were trimmed by 4 bases and 7 bases, with 14 bases remaining between them. Germline lookup yields CDR1 SGHRS and CDR2 YFSETQ. Filled out from reference TRBV5-1 and TRBJ1-2, the complete variable domain reads KAGVTQTPRYLIKTRGQQVTLSCSPISGHRSVSWYQQTPGQGLQFLFEYFSETQRNKGNFPGRFSGRQFSNSRSEMNVSTLELGDSALYLCASSIDSLSGYTFGSGTRLTVV.

V is TRBV28 and J is TRBJ2-2; 11 bases are a match to TRBD1. Trimming at V came to 6 bases and at J to 5 bases, leaving 14 bases not matched to a gene. The CDR3 covers 18 residues. Germline CDR1 MDHEN, CDR2 SYDVKM. CDR3 in amino acids: CASSHYTLGQGDTGELFF. The CDR3 nucleotides are TGTGCCAGCAGCCATTACACATTGGGACAGGGGGATACCGGGGAGCTGTTTTTT.

The rearrangement links TRBV29-1 to TRBJ2-1; 7 bases map to TRBD2. Germline V lookup: CDR1 SQVTM, CDR2 ANQGSEA. This CDR3 contains 13 residues. CDR3 in DNA: TGCAGGGGTGGGGGAGGGACCTACAATGAGCAGTTCTTC. It translates to CRGGGGTYNEQFF.

The gene calls are TRBV7-8 and TRBJ2-3; TRBD2 matches 9 bases. The CDR3 loop spans 16 amino acids. The trim removed 0 bases at V and 5 bases at J, leaving 6 bases unmatched. Germline lookup yields CDR1 SGHVS and CDR2 FQNEAQ. The CDR3 sequence is CASSLARTSVGDTQYF. The CDR3 DNA follows: TGTGCCAGCAGCTTAGCGCGGACTAGCGTTGGAGATACGCAGTATTTT.

This rearrangement joins TRBV5-1 to TRBJ2-1; weak D call: TRBD2 (6 bases). The V end was cut by 0 bases, the J end by 2 bases, with 9 bases between. The CDR3 is made up of 15 amino acids. Germline lookup yields CDR1 SGHRS and CDR2 YFSETQ. The DNA of the CDR3 is TGCGCCAGCAGCTTGGAGGGCGGGGCCTACAATGAGCAGTTCTTC. Translating gives CASSLEGGAYNEQFF.

The gene calls are TRBV27 and TRBJ1-5; 7 bases are a match to TRBD1. There are 12 residues in the CDR3. V gave up 10 bases and J gave up 4 bases; unmatched junction bases: 4. Germline lookup yields CDR1 MNHEY and CDR2 SMNVEV (reference sequence). Here the CDR3 reads CATSTGNQPQHF. The CDR3 DNA follows: TGTGCCACCTCGACAGGGAATCAGCCCCAGCATTTT.